This T cell receptor beta chain derives from a study of cytomegalovirus exposure and HLA in healthy donors. The study's findings and limits: TCR beta V segments were, for the most part, productive about 87% or about 30% of the time in an earlier analysis.

This clone was found a few times. The antigen remains undetermined. Germline CDR1 reads MNHEY; CDR2 reads SMNVEV (reference sequence). Trimming pared 6 bases from V and 1 base from J, leaving 12 bases between. The CDR3 consists of 14 residues. 60 Vbeta and 13 Jbeta primers were used in PCR. Sequencing was performed with immunoSEQ multiplex PCR; in TCRdb, only in-frame clones are kept and a portion is missing. This sample has almost 200,000 clones, with 70% to 80% found just once. The receptor was isolated from a male donor in good health and CMV-seropositive. The specimen was PBMCs. The V and J genes are TRBV27 and TRBJ1-1; a weak D match, TRBD1 (5 bases). The CDR3 reads CASRMVGGNTEAFF. In nucleotides, the CDR3 is TGTGCCAGCAGGATGGTGGGGGGGAACACTGAAGCTTTCTTT.